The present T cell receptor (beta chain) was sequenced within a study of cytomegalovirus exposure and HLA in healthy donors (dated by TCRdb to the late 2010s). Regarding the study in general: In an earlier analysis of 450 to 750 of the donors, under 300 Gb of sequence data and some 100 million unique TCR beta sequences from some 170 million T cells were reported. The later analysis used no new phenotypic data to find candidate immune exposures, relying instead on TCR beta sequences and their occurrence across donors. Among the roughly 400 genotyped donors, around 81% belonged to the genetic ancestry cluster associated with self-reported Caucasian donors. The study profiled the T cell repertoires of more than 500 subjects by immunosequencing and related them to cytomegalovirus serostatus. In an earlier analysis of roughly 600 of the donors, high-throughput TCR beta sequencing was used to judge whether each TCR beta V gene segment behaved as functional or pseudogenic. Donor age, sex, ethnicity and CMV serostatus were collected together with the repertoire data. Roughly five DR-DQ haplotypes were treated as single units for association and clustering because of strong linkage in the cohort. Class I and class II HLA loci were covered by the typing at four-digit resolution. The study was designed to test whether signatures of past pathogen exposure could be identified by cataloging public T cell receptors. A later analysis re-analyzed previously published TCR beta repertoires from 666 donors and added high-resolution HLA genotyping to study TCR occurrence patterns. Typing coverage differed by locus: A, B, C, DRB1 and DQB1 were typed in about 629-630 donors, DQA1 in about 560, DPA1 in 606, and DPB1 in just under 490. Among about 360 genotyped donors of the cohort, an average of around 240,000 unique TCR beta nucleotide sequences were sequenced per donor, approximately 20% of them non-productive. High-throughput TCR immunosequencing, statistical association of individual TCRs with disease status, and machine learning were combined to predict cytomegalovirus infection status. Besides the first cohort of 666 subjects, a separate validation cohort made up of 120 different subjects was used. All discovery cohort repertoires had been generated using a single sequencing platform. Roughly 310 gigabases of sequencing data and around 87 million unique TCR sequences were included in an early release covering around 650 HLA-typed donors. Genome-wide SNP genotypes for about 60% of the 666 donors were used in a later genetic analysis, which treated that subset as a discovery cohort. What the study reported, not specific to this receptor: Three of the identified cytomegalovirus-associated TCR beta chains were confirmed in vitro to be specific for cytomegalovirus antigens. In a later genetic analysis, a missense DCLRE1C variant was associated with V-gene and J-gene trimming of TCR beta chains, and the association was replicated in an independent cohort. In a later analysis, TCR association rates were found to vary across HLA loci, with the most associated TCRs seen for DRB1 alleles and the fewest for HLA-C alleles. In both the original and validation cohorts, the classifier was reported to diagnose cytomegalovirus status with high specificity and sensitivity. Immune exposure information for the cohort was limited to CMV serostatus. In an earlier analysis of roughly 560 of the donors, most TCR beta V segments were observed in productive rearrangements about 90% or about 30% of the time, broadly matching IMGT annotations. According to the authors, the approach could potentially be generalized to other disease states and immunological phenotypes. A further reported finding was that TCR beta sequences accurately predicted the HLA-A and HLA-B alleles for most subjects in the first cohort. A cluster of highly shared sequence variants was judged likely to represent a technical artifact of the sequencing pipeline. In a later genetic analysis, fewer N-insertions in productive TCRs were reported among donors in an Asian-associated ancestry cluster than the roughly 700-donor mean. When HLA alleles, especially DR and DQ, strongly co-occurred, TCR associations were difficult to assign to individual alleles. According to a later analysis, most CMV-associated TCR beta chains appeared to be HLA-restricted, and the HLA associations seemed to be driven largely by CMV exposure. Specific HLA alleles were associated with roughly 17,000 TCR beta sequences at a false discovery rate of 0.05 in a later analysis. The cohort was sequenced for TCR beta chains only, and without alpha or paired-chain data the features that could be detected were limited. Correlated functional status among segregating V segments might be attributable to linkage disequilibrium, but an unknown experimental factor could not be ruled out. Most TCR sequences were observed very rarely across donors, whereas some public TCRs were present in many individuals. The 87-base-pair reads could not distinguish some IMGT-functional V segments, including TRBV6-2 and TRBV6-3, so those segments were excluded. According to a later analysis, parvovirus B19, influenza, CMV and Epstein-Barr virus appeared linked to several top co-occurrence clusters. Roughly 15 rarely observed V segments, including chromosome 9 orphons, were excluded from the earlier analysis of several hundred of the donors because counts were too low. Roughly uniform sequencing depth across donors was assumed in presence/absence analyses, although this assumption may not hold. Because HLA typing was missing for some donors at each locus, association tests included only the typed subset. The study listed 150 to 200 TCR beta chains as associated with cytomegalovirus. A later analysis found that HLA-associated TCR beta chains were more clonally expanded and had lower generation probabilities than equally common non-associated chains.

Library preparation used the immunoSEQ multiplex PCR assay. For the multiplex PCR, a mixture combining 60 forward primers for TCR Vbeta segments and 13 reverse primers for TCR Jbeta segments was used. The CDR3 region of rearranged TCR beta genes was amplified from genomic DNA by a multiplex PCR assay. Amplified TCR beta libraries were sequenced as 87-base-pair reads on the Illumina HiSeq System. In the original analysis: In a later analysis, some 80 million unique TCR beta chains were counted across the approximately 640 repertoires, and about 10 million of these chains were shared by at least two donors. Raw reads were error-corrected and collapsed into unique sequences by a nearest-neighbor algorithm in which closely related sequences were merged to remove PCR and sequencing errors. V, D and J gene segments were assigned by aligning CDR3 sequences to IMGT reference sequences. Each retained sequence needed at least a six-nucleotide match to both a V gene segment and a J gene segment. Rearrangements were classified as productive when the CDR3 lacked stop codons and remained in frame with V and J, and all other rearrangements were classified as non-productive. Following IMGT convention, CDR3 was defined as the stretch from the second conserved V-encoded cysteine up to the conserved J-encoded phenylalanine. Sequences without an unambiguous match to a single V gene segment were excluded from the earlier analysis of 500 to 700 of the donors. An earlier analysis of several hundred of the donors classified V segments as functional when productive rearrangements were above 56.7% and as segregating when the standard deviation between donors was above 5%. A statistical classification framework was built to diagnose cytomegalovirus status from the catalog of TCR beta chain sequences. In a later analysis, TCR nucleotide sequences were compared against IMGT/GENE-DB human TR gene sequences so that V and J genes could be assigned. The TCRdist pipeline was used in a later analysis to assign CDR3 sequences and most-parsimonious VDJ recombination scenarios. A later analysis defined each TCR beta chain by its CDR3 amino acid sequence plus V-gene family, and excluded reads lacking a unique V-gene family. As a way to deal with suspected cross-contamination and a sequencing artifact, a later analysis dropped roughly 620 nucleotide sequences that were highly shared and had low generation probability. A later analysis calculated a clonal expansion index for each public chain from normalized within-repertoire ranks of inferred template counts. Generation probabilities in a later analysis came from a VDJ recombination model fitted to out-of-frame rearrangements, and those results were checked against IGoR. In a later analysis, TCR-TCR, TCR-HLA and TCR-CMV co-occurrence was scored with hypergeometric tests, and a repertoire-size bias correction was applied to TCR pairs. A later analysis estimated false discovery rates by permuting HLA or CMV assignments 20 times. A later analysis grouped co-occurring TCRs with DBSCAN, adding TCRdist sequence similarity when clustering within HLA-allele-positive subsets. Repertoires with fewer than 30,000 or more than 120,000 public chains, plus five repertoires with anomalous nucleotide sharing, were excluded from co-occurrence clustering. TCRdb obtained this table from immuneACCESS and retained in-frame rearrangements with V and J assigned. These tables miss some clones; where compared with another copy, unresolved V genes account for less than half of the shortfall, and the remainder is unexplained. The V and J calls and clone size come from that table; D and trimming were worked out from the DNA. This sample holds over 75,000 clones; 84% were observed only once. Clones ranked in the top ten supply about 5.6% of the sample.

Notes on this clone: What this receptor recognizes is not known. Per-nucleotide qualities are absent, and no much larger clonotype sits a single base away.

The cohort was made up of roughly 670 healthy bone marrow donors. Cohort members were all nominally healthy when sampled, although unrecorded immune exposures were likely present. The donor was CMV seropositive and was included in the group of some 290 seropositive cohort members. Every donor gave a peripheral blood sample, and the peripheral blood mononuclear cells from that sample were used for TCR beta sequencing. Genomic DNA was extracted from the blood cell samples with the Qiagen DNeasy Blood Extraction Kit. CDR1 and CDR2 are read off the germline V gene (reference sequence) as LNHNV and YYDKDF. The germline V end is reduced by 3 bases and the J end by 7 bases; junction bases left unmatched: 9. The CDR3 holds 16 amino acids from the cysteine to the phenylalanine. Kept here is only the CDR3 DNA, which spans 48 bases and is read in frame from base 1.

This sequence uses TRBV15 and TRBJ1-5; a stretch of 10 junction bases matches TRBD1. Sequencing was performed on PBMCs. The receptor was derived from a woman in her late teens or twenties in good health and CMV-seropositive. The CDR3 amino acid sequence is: CATSSGEGTGDQPQHF. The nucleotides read TGTGCCACCAGCAGCGGAGAGGGGACAGGGGACCAGCCCCAGCATTTT.